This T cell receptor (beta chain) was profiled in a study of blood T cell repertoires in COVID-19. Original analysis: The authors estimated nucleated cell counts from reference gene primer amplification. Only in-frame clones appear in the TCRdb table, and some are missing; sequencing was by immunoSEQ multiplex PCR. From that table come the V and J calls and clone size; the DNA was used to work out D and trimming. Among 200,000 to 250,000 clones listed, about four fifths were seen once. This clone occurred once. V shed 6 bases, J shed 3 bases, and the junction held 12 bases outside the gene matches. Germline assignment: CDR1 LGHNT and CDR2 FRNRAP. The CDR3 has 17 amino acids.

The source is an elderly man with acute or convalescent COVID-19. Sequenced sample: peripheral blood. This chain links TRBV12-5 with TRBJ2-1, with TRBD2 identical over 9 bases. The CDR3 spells CASGPHLAGVDYNEQFF. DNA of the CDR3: TGTGCTAGTGGCCCTCATTTAGCGGGAGTTGACTACAATGAGCAGTTCTTC.